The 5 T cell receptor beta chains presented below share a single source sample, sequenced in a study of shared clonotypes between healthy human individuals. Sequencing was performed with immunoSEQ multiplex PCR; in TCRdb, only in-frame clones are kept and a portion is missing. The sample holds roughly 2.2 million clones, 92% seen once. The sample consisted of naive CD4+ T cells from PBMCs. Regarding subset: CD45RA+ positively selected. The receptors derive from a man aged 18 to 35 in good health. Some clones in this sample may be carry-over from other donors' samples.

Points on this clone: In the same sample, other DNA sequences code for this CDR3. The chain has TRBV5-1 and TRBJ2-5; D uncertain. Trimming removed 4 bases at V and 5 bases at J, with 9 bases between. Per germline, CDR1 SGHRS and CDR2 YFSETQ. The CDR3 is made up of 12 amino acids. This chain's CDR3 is CASSLTKETQYF. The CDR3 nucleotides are TGCGCCAGCAGCCTTACTAAGGAGACCCAGTACTTC. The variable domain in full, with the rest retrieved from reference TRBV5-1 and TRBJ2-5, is KAGVTQTPRYLIKTRGQQVTLSCSPISGHRSVSWYQQTPGQGLQFLFEYFSETQRNKGNFPGRFSGRQFSNSRSEMNVSTLELGDSALYLCASSLTKETQYFGPGTRLLVL.

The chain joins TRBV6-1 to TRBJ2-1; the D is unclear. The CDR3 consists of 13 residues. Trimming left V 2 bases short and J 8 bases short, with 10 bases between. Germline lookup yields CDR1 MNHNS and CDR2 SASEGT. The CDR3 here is CASSEPGFHEQFF. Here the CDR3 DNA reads TGTGCCAGCAGTGAACCCGGGTTCCATGAGCAGTTCTTC.

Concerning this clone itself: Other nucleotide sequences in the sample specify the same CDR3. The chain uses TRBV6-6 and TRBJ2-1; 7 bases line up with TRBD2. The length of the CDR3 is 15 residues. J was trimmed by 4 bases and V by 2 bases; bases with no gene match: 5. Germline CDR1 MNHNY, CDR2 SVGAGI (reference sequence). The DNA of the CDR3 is TGTGCCAGCAGTTACGGGGCTAGCGGATACAATGAGCAGTTCTTC. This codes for CASSYGASGYNEQFF.

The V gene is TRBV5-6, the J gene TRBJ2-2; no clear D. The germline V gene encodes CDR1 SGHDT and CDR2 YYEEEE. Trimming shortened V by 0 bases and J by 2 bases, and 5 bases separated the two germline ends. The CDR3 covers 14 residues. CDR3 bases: TGTGCCAGCAGCTTGGGTGGCAACACCGGGGAGCTGTTTTTT. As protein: CASSLGGNTGELFF.

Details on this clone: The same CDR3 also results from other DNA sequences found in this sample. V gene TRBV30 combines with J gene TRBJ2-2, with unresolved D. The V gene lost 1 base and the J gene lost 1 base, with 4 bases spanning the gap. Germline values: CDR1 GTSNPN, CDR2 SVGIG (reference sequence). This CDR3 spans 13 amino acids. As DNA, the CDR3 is TGTGCCTGGAGTGCTCTGAACACCGGGGAGCTGTTTTTT. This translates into CAWSALNTGELFF.